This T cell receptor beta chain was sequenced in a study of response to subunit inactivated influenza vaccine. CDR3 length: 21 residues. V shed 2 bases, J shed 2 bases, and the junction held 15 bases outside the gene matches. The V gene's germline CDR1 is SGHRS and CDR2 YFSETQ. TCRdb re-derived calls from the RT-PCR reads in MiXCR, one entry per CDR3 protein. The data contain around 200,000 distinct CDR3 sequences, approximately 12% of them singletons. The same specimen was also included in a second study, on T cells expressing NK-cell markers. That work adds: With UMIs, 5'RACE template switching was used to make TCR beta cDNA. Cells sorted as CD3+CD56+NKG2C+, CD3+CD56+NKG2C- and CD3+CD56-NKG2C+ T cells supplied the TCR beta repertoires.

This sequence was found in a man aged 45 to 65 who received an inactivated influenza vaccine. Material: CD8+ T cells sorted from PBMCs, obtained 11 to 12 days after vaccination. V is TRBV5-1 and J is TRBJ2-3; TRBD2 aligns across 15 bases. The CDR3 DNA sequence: TGCGCCAGCAGCTTTTCTCCCGGGACTAGCGGGAGGAGTCCTTTCACAGATACGCAGTATTTT. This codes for CASSFSPGTSGRSPFTDTQYF.